This section outlines one T cell receptor beta chain sequence together with its context. Clones were read by immunoSEQ multiplex PCR, and TCRdb kept only the in-frame ones, dropping some. Among about 140,000 clones, more than 85% were seen once, and the ten largest hold approximately 3%. The source of the sample is a study of T cell responses to AZD1222 COVID-19 vaccine. Germline values: CDR1 ENHRY, CDR2 SYGVKD. This CDR3 spans 17 amino acids. V lost 0 bases and J lost 8, with 22 bases in between. The input for sequencing was peripheral blood, taken on day 0 of AZD1222 vaccination. The clonotype comes from an adult in good health. V and J are TRBV10-3 and TRBJ1-2; the D gene is possibly TRBD1 (6 bases). The CDR3 region has the DNA TGTGCCATCAGTGAGTCGGGGGGCGGTGGATCAGAAAGAGGCTACACCTTC. It is translated as CAISESGGGGSERGYTF.